This T cell receptor (beta chain) was profiled in a study of T-cell memory formation after mild COVID-19. At the level of the study: TCR clusters largely stayed donor specific.

As to this clonotype: Its antigen remains unidentified.

Germline CDR1 reads SGHAT; CDR2 reads FQNNGV. The CDR3 runs 15 residues. V shed 2 bases and J 5 bases; nucleotides not matched to a gene: 5. The study, taken as a whole, reports: Clones shrinking between day 15 and 85 showed a balanced CD4/CD8 split, and those that grew later tilted toward CD4+.

TCRdb analysed the 5' RACE reads with MiXCR anew, one entry per CDR3 protein. The sample contains over 500,000 distinct CDR3 sequences, around a sixth of which appear only once. Source material: PBMCs or a T cell subset sorted from them (not recorded which). The V call is TRBV11-2, the J call TRBJ2-1, with 8 bases fitting TRBD2. The TCR sequence derives from an adult woman who had mild COVID-19 (a few samples of this study predate the infection). Cell type and time point are not known. In nucleotides, the CDR3 is TGTGCCAGCAGCTTAACTAGCGGATTCAACAATGAGCAGTTCTTC. Encoded protein: CASSLTSGFNNEQFF.